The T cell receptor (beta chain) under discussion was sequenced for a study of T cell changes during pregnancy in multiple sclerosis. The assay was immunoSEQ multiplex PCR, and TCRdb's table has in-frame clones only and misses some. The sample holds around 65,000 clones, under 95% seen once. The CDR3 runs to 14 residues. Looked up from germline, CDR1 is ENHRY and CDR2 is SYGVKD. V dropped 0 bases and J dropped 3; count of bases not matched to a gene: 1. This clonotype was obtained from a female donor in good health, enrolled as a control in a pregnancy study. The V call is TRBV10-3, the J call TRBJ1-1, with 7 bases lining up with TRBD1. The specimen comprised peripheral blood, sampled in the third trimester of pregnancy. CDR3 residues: CAISESQGDTEAFF. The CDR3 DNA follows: TGTGCCATCAGTGAGTCCCAGGGGGACACTGAAGCTTTCTTT.